The 31 T cell receptor beta chains below all came from one sample that was sequenced in a study of cytomegalovirus exposure and HLA in healthy donors. Only in-frame clones appear in the TCRdb table, and some are missing; sequencing was by immunoSEQ multiplex PCR. The sample holds under 300,000 clones; 65% to 90% are singletons and the top ten take roughly 1%. The sample taken for sequencing was PBMCs. The receptors come from a woman under 30 in good health and CMV-seronegative.

V gene TRBV5-6 combines with J gene TRBJ1-2; TRBD1 agrees at 9 bases. Germline V gene lookup returns CDR1 SGHDT and CDR2 YYEEEE. V trimming: 4 bases; J trimming: 5 bases; junction bases outside the gene matches: 3. CDR3 size: 13 residues. This chain's CDR3 is CASSVDRGYGYTF. DNA for the CDR3: TGTGCCAGCAGCGTGGACAGGGGATATGGCTACACCTTC.

A few counts support this clone. The chain couples TRBV10-3 to TRBJ1-3; 7 bases match TRBD1. The CDR3 runs to 16 residues. V shed 6 bases, J shed 0 bases, and the junction held 8 bases outside the gene matches. From germline, CDR1 is ENHRY and CDR2 SYGVKD. This chain's CDR3 is CAIRPPGGSSGNTIYF. In DNA form, the CDR3 reads TGTGCCATCAGACCACCAGGGGGGTCCTCTGGAAACACCATATATTTT.

The chain uses TRBV6-1 and TRBJ1-1; the D is unclear. This CDR3 is built from 14 residues. V was pared by 9 bases and J by 1 base, with 15 bases between. Germline-derived CDR1 and CDR2 are MNHNS and SASEGT. CDR3 region: CASTPGYKNTEAFF. For the CDR3, the DNA is TGTGCCAGTACGCCGGGTTATAAGAACACTGAAGCTTTCTTT.

To note about this clone: Other nucleotide sequences from this sample produce the same CDR3. The CDR3 coding sequence is TGTGCCAGCAGTCGGCAGGGTGCCTATGGCTACACCTTC. Its translation is CASSRQGAYGYTF. The chain employs TRBV27 and TRBJ1-2; weak D call: TRBD1 (5 bases). The CDR3 extends over 13 amino acids. Trimming removed 5 bases from V and 4 bases from J, with 11 bases in between. Germline lookup yields CDR1 MNHEY and CDR2 SMNVEV (reference sequence).

The chain links TRBV5-1 to TRBJ1-1; 10 bases are shared with TRBD1. Germline CDR1 is SGHRS and CDR2 is YFSETQ. The trim removed 4 bases at V and 2 bases at J, leaving 8 bases unmatched. The CDR3 spans 16 residues. CDR3 protein: CASSGTGTGVNTEAFF. The DNA of the CDR3 is TGCGCCAGCAGCGGAACCGGGACAGGGGTCAACACTGAAGCTTTCTTT.

This sequence joins TRBV5-1 and TRBJ2-7; the match to TRBD1 covers 12 bases. CDR3 size: 15 residues. Germline trimming cut 3 bases from V and 4 bases from J; bases unmatched to any gene: 5. Germline loops: CDR1 SGHRS, CDR2 YFSETQ. CDR3 sequence reads: CASSSGQGAGYEQYF. For the CDR3, the DNA is TGCGCCAGCAGCTCGGGACAGGGGGCAGGATACGAGCAGTACTTC.

The chain couples TRBV7-2 to TRBJ2-3, with TRBD2 matching over 11 bases. CDR3 length equals 19 residues. Germline loops: CDR1 SGHTA, CDR2 FQGNSA. With 2 bases clipped from V and 2 bases from J, the junction kept 12 bases outside the gene matches. CDR3 in DNA: TGTGCCAGCAGCTTAATTTTTCTAGCGGGGGGTACGCCCACAGATACGCAGTATTTT. This translates into CASSLIFLAGGTPTDTQYF.

The chain carries TRBV5-1 and TRBJ2-1; 8 bases are shared with TRBD1. J lost 8 bases, V lost 4 bases, and 5 bases had no gene match. Germline CDR1 is SGHRS and CDR2 is YFSETQ. CDR3 length: 13 residues. This CDR3 reads CASSIHRGDEQFF. The CDR3 DNA follows: TGCGCCAGCAGCATTCACAGGGGGGATGAGCAGTTCTTC.

V usage is TRBV6-5 and J usage is TRBJ2-1; 10 nucleotides agree with TRBD2. Germline CDR1 reads MNHEY; CDR2 reads SVGAGI. The CDR3 loop spans 15 amino acids. Trimming cost V 2 bases and J 8 bases; bases outside gene matches: 6. CDR3 DNA sequence: TGTGCCAGCAGTTACACACTAGCGGGAAGGTATGAGCAGTTCTTC. It is translated as CASSYTLAGRYEQFF.

The rearrangement joins TRBV2 to TRBJ2-7, with TRBD1 identical over 11 bases. Germline-derived CDR1 and CDR2 are SNHLY and FYNNEI. The CDR3 length is 14 residues. After removal of 6 bases from V and 2 bases from J, the junction contained 3 bases not matched to a gene. The CDR3 sequence is CASRGTGGAYEQYF. The CDR3 bases are TGTGCCAGCAGGGGGACAGGGGGAGCCTACGAGCAGTACTTC. The full variable domain, in which reference TRBV2 and TRBJ2-7 provide the parts outside the CDR3, is EPEVTQTPSHQVTQMGQEVILRCVPISNHLYFYWYRQILGQKVEFLVSFYNNEISEKSEIFDDQFSVERPDGSNFTLKIRSTKLEDSAMYFCASRGTGGAYEQYFGPGTRLTVT.

V is TRBV5-5 and J is TRBJ2-5, with D hard to call. The V end was cut by 2 bases, the J end by 5 bases, with 10 bases between. CDR1 and CDR2 from the germline V gene are SGHKS and YYEKEE (reference sequence). This CDR3 has 13 amino acids. The CDR3 is CASSFSRTETQYF. The DNA for the CDR3 is TGTGCCAGCAGCTTCTCGAGAACGGAGACCCAGTACTTC. Full variable domain (rest looked up from reference TRBV5-5 and TRBJ2-5): DAGVTQSPTHLIKTRGQQVTLRCSPISGHKSVSWYQQVLGQGPQFIFQYYEKEERGRGNFPDRFSARQFPNYSSELNVNALLLGDSALYLCASSFSRTETQYFGPGTRLLVL.

The chain uses TRBV6-5 and TRBJ1-6; D might be TRBD1 (6 bases). V was trimmed by 0 bases and J by 10 bases, leaving 10 bases between them. The CDR3 has 14 amino acids. Germline CDR1 is MNHEY and CDR2 is SVGAGI. CDR3 sequence (DNA): TGTGCCAGCAGTTACTCGCTTGGACAGTCACCCCTCCACTTT. This codes for CASSYSLGQSPLHF.

This chain connects TRBV13 to TRBJ2-3; TRBD2 matches 7 bases. This CDR3 is 16 amino acids long. The V segment lost 3 bases and the J segment 4 bases; nucleotides outside the gene matches: 10. Germline values: CDR1 PRHDT, CDR2 FYEKMQ (reference sequence). The CDR3 DNA sequence: TGTGCCAGCAGCTTCTCGGGACTAAGGTTCGCAGATACGCAGTATTTT. Its translation is CASSFSGLRFADTQYF.

The chain employs TRBV5-4 and TRBJ1-1; D possibly corresponds to TRBD1 (6 bases). Trimming took 4 bases from V and 2 from J, leaving 15 bases between them. The CDR3 has 15 residues. Germline loops: CDR1 SGHNT, CDR2 YYREEE (reference sequence). The CDR3 region is CASSQTTGPNTEAFF. CDR3 bases: TGTGCCAGCAGCCAGACAACAGGGCCTAACACTGAAGCTTTCTTT.

The chain employs TRBV18 and TRBJ1-4, with TRBD1 matching over 7 bases. V dropped 5 bases and J dropped 2; count of bases not matched to a gene: 8. The CDR3 loop spans 16 amino acids. CDR1 and CDR2 from the germline V gene are KGHSH and LQKENI. CDR3 in DNA: TGTGCCAGCTCAGTACATAGAGGGGGCACTAATGAAAAACTGTTTTTT. Protein sequence: CASSVHRGGTNEKLFF.

The rearrangement links TRBV7-6 to TRBJ1-5; 8 bases agree with TRBD1. The CDR3 is made up of 16 amino acids. Trimming removed 1 base from V and 6 bases from J; junction bases left unmatched: 8. The germline V gene encodes CDR1 SGHVS and CDR2 FNYEAQ. CDR3 amino acids: CASSLERTGSGQPQHF. DNA for the CDR3: TGTGCCAGCAGCTTAGAGAGGACAGGGTCTGGTCAGCCCCAGCATTTT.

The chain employs TRBV5-1 and TRBJ2-7; possibly TRBD2 for D (5 bases). CDR3 length: 13 amino acids. Looked up from germline, CDR1 is SGHRS and CDR2 is YFSETQ. Trimming shortened V by 3 bases and J by 2 bases, and 9 bases separated the two germline ends. The CDR3 DNA sequence: TGCGCCAGCAGCTACGGGATTACCTACGAGCAGTACTTC. Translated, it gives CASSYGITYEQYF.

J is TRBJ2-5 and V is TRBV4-1; 8 bases match TRBD2. V lost 0 bases, J lost 1 base, and 10 bases stayed unmatched. The CDR3 has 18 residues. Germline V CDR1 and CDR2: MGHRA, YSYEKL. This CDR3 is CASSQEPSGRLIQETQYF. The CDR3 DNA sequence: TGCGCCAGCAGCCAAGAACCGAGCGGGAGACTTATCCAAGAGACCCAGTACTTC.

The chain employs TRBV6-1 and TRBJ1-5; 7 nucleotides align to TRBD1. The length of the CDR3 is 15 residues. The V gene's germline CDR1 is MNHNS and CDR2 SASEGT. After removal of 5 bases from V and 0 bases from J, the junction contained 4 bases not matched to a gene. The CDR3 region is CASSRTGDSNQPQHF. The CDR3 DNA reads as TGTGCCAGCAGTCGGACAGGAGATAGCAATCAGCCCCAGCATTTT.

This chain links TRBV9 with TRBJ1-6; a weak D match, TRBD1 (5 bases). CDR3 size: 14 residues. V was clipped by 0 bases and J by 10 bases, with 11 bases between them. Germline lookup yields CDR1 SGDLS and CDR2 YYNGEE. CDR3 in DNA: TGTGCCAGCAGCGTAGCAGGGAAAGGGTCACCCCTCCACTTT. Amino acid sequence: CASSVAGKGSPLHF.

The V and J genes are TRBV27 and TRBJ1-5; D gene uncertain. This CDR3 contains 14 residues. The V and J ends lost 5 bases and 2 bases respectively, with 10 bases between them. Germline CDR1 and CDR2: MNHEY and SMNVEV (reference sequence). DNA for the CDR3: TGTGCCAGCAGTACCGGGGTCCGCAATCAGCCCCAGCATTTT. It encodes CASSTGVRNQPQHF.

This chain uses TRBV5-8 with TRBJ2-2, with 7 bases fitting TRBD2. J was trimmed by 7 bases and V by 7 bases; bases with no gene match: 13. Germline V gene sequence: CDR1 SGHTS, CDR2 YDEGEE. The CDR3 extends over 15 amino acids. The CDR3 nucleotides read TGTGCCAGCGGCGGGGGTAGCGATGGGAGCGGGGAGCTGTTTTTT. The encoded protein is CASGGGSDGSGELFF.

V and J are TRBV18 and TRBJ1-4, with unresolved D. The V and J ends lost 3 bases and 0 bases respectively, with 11 bases between them. This CDR3 is built from 16 residues. The germline CDR1 and CDR2 sequences are KGHSH and LQKENI. CDR3 residues: CASSPRAFTTNEKLFF. The CDR3, as DNA: TGTGCCAGCTCACCGAGGGCCTTCACAACTAATGAAAAACTGTTTTTT.

This clone was counted a few times. The genes are TRBV18 and TRBJ2-7, with 8 bases matching TRBD1. CDR1 is KGHSH and CDR2 is LQKENI in the germline V gene. V shed 4 bases, J shed 1 base, and the junction held 6 bases outside the gene matches. The CDR3 contains 15 residues. CDR3: CASSLPGQASYEQYF. In DNA, the CDR3 is TGTGCCAGCTCACTCCCGGGACAGGCATCCTACGAGCAGTACTTC.

This chain links TRBV27 with TRBJ2-7; 9 nucleotides align to TRBD1. Germline loops: CDR1 MNHEY, CDR2 SMNVEV (reference sequence). This CDR3 has 18 residues. Trimming cost V 3 bases and J 1 base; bases outside gene matches: 13. This chain's CDR3 is CASSFRGGTGGRSYEQYF. The CDR3 nucleotides are TGTGCCAGCAGTTTTAGGGGGGGAACAGGGGGCAGGTCCTACGAGCAGTACTTC.

This clone was seen only a few times. This rearrangement joins TRBV27 to TRBJ1-1; unclear D gene. The germline gives CDR1 MNHEY, CDR2 SMNVEV (reference sequence). The CDR3 runs to 13 residues. V was trimmed by 4 bases and J by 2 bases, leaving 8 bases between them. The DNA of the CDR3 is TGTGCCAGCAGTTATCGGGTAAACACTGAAGCTTTCTTT. This sequence encodes CASSYRVNTEAFF.

The J gene is TRBJ2-2, the V gene TRBV30; D is possibly TRBD1 (5 bases). Trimming took off 0 bases at V and 4 bases at J, with 18 bases between the two ends. Germline loops: CDR1 GTSNPN, CDR2 SVGIG (reference sequence). The CDR3 is 17 residues long. In nucleotides, the CDR3 is TGTGCCTGGAGTGTTATTATTCTGGGGCCGGGCACCGGGGAGCTGTTTTTT. This gives the protein CAWSVIILGPGTGELFF. Full variable domain (rest looked up from reference TRBV30 and TRBJ2-2): SQTIHQWPATLVQPVGSPLSLECTVEGTSNPNLYWYRQAAGRGLQLLFYSVGIGQISSEVPQNLSASRPQDRQFILSSKKLLLSDSGFYLCAWSVIILGPGTGELFFGEGSRLTVL.

CDR3 coding DNA: TGTGCCAGCAGATTAGTGACAGGGGAGGACAAGAATGAGCAGTTCTTC. Amino acid sequence: CASRLVTGEDKNEQFF. V and J are TRBV5-6 and TRBJ2-1, with 8 bases that match TRBD1. This CDR3 has 16 amino acids. V lost 5 bases, J lost 7 bases, and 14 bases stayed unmatched. Germline CDR1 and CDR2: SGHDT and YYEEEE.

V and J are TRBV2 and TRBJ2-2, with D tentatively TRBD1 (6 bases). Trimming cost V 2 bases and J 9 bases, with 10 bases left between them. CDR3 size: 13 residues. Germline V gene lookup returns CDR1 SNHLY and CDR2 FYNNEI. In DNA, the CDR3 is TGTGCCAGCAGTGAACCGAGGGACAGGGAGCTGTTTTTT. Residues: CASSEPRDRELFF.

The rearrangement links TRBV7-8 to TRBJ1-4, with D uncertain. V gave up 2 bases and J gave up 8 bases, with 12 bases separating them. The length of the CDR3 is 14 residues. The germline V gene has CDR1 SGHVS and CDR2 FQNEAQ. The CDR3, as DNA: TGTGCCAGCAGCTTACCTCTGGAGGTGGAAAAACTGTTTTTT. Protein sequence: CASSLPLEVEKLFF.

In this sample, this clone turned up once. The chain employs TRBV5-1 and TRBJ1-1; D call uncertain. Deletions cut 3 bases from V and 1 base from J, with 13 bases between. Germline-derived CDR1 and CDR2 are SGHRS and YFSETQ. The CDR3 consists of 15 residues. Here the CDR3 reads CASSSPLRGNTEAFF. The CDR3 nucleotides read TGCGCCAGCAGCTCTCCACTTAGAGGGAACACTGAAGCTTTCTTT.